This section outlines one TCR beta chain sequence together with its context. What it recognizes is unknown. The data are from a study of blood T cells in healthy people across ages. Study-wide results and caveats: PBMCs were not sorted, which prevented a conclusive comparison of naive versus antigen-experienced cells. Whereas aged donors had fewer naive CD4+ cells, long-lived donors had more of them and higher diversity. Expanded clonotype changes were possibly confounded by unknown donor CMV status.

Then a second PCR, running roughly 7 to 11 cycles, was carried out with a sample-barcoded 5' primer and a J-beta primer mix. One entry per CDR3 protein results from TCRdb running MiXCR on the 5' RACE reads. In the table there are approximately 1,000,000 distinct CDR3 sequences, more than 30% of which are singletons. This CDR3 region has 16 residues. In germline, CDR1 is SGHVS, CDR2 FQNEAQ. V was clipped by 2 bases and J by 3 bases; unmatched bases: 6. The TCR comes from a man aged 18 to 29 in good health. This chain connects TRBV7-8 to TRBJ1-1; the match to TRBD1 covers 10 bases. The sample consisted of blood. The CDR3 DNA is TGTGCCAGCAGCTTACGACAGGGGGCTGGGTACACTGAAGCTTTCTTT. Translation gives CASSLRQGAGYTEAFF.